The rows below give T cell receptor beta chains drawn from one sample of a study of regulatory T cells in long-lasting Graves disease. TCRdb reprocessed the multiplex PCR reads with MiXCR, giving one entry per CDR3 protein. The sample includes about 200,000 distinct CDR3 sequences, roughly a fifth of them seen just once. The same sample was also studied in work on T cells in Graves' hyperthyroidism and ophthalmopathy.

This sample comprised peripheral blood mononuclear cells (PBMCs), obtained at new diagnosis, from a patient treated with antithyroid drugs. The receptors were sampled from a woman in her twenties or thirties with Graves disease. Both conserved end residues are part of each CDR3. D genes are given only for firm matches. Only part of the rows carry a size: once, few, many, or a class if the clone is expanded.

CDR3nt,CDR3aa,j_gene,abundance,v_gene,d_gene,len
TGTGCTAGCAGCCCTGGCCCCGGTAGGGAGGACATTCAGTACTTC,CASSPGPGREDIQYF,TRBJ2-4,many,TRBV7-7,-,15
TGTGCCAGCAGCCCGACACTTTCACCCCTCCACTTT,CASSPTLSPLHF,TRBJ1-6,-,TRBV11-2,-,12
TGTGCCAGCACCCCAACCGGGACAAGGGGCTACACCTTC,CASTPTGTRGYTF,TRBJ1-2,many,TRBV28,-,13
TGCAGTGCTAGGGGGACGACACGGGGGGCTAATGAAAAACTGTTTTTT,CSARGTTRGANEKLFF,TRBJ1-4,many,TRBV20-1,-,16
TGTGCCACCAGCAGAGTAACGTTCACAGATACGCAGTATTTT,CATSRVTFTDTQYF,TRBJ2-3,many,TRBV15,-,14
TGTGCCAGCAGTTTAGGCCCTCGGGGCGGGAGGGATGAGCAGTTCTTC,CASSLGPRGGRDEQFF,TRBJ2-1,many,TRBV12-3/TRBV12-4,TRBD2,16
TGTGCCAGCAGCTTATCGTCCGCGGACACCGGGGAGCTGTTTTTT,CASSLSSADTGELFF,TRBJ2-2,-,TRBV7-3,-,15
TGTGCCAGCAGGCGTTTAGGGGGGGCAGGGGATGAGCAGTTCTTC,CASRRLGGAGDEQFF,TRBJ2-1,-,TRBV12-3/TRBV12-4,-,15
TGTGCCTGGAGTGTACAGACCGGGGAGCTGTTTTTT,CAWSVQTGELFF,TRBJ2-2,many,TRBV30,-,12
TGTGCCAGCAGTCATCTAGCGGGGGGTGGAGGTGAGCAGTTCTTC,CASSHLAGGGGEQFF,TRBJ2-1,many,TRBV12-3/TRBV12-4,TRBD2,15
TGTGCCAGCAGTGAAGGGGGGGCCTACAATGAGCAGTTCTTC,CASSEGGAYNEQFF,TRBJ2-1,few,TRBV6-4,-,14
TGCAGCGCCGGTTCCGGGGTGAACTATGGCTACACCTTC,CSAGSGVNYGYTF,TRBJ1-2,many,TRBV29-1,-,13
TGCAGTCTATTCGGACAGGGAAATTCACCCCTCCACTTT,CSLFGQGNSPLHF,TRBJ1-6,many,TRBV20-1,TRBD1,13
TGTGCCAGCAGTTGGTTCCTAGCGGGAGGGAAGCAAGAGACCCAGTACTTC,CASSWFLAGGKQETQYF,TRBJ2-5,many,TRBV28,TRBD2,17
TGTGCCAGCAGTGTCGACAATGAGCAGTTCTTC,CASSVDNEQFF,TRBJ2-1,many,TRBV2,-,11
TGTGCCAGCAGTTTAAGAGGGTTCACAGATACGCAGTATTTT,CASSLRGFTDTQYF,TRBJ2-3,many,TRBV12-3/TRBV12-4,-,14
TGTGCCATCAGTCCATTTAGCACAGATACGCAGTATTTT,CAISPFSTDTQYF,TRBJ2-3,many,TRBV10-3,-,13
TGTGCCAGCAGTGAACAGGGGTCAATCACTTTCTTT,CASSEQGSITFF,TRBJ1-1,many,TRBV2,-,12
TGTGCCAGCAGCCAAGGCAGGGGTGTCTATGGCTACACCTTC,CASSQGRGVYGYTF,TRBJ1-2,many,TRBV3-1,-,14
TGTGCCAGTAGTATCTCAGGGGATCGTGGCTACACCTTC,CASSISGDRGYTF,TRBJ1-2,many,TRBV19,-,13
TGCGCCAGCAGTTCGTCGACAAACGAAGCTTTCTTT,CASSSSTNEAFF,TRBJ1-1,-,TRBV5-1,-,12
TGTGCCAGCAGCCCCGGGGACAGGGTCTATGGCGACACCTTC,CASSPGDRVYGDTF,TRBJ1-2,-,TRBV5-4,TRBD1,14
TGTGCCAGCAGTTCGACAGGGGAGAACTATGGCTACACCTTC,CASSSTGENYGYTF,TRBJ1-2,many,TRBV12-3/TRBV12-4,TRBD1,14
TGTGCCAGCAGCTTAGCGGGGGGGGGGTCAAATCAGCCCCAGCATTTT,CASSLAGGGSNQPQHF,TRBJ1-5,few,TRBV7-9,-,16
TGTGCCAGCAGTCCACAGGGTATCAGTGAGCGGTTCTTC,CASSPQGISERFF,TRBJ2-4,-,TRBV28,-,13
TGTGCCAGTAGTGGGAGCCTAGGGACCGGGGAGCTGTTTTTT,CASSGSLGTGELFF,TRBJ2-2,many,TRBV19,-,14
TGCGCCAGCAGGGATCCTTCGGTCCTCACCGAGCAGTACTTC,CASRDPSVLTEQYF,TRBJ2-7,-,TRBV10-2,-,14
TGCAGTGCTATCTCCGGGACTAGCGGCCTGTACAATGAGCAGTTCTTC,CSAISGTSGLYNEQFF,TRBJ2-1,many,TRBV20-1,TRBD2,16
TGCAGTGCTAGATGGACAGAGAGCACAGATACGCAGTATTTT,CSARWTESTDTQYF,TRBJ2-3,-,TRBV20-1,-,14
TGTGCCAGCAGTTTATCTAATGAAAAACTGTTTTTT,CASSLSNEKLFF,TRBJ1-4,many,TRBV28,-,12
TGCAGTGCCAATAACCGGGACAGGGGAACGCACGAGCAGTACTTC,CSANNRDRGTHEQYF,TRBJ2-7,many,TRBV20-1,TRBD1,15